Given below is one T cell receptor beta chain in context. Its antigen is as yet unknown. These data come from a study of STAT3 mutations in large granular lymphocyte leukemia. Study outcomes and limitations: In T-cell large granular lymphocyte leukemia, about half of patients showed multiple immunodominant subclonotypes. Differing intervals and regimens complicate linking therapy response to clone burden.

In germline, CDR1 is MNHEY, CDR2 SVGAGI. The CDR3 has 14 residues. V shed 6 bases, J shed 8 bases, and the junction held 5 bases outside the gene matches. Average productive template count per sample was about 44,000. Sequenced by immunoSEQ multiplex PCR; TCRdb stores in-frame clones only, minus some. The sample contains under 15,000 clones, 65% to 85% of which appear only once. This clonotype was sampled from a man in his fifties or sixties with T-cell large granular lymphocyte leukemia. Some clones in this sample may be carry-over from other donors' samples. Sample: peripheral blood mononuclear cells. This chain links TRBV6-5 with TRBJ1-6, with 9 bases aligning to TRBD1. For the CDR3, the DNA is TGTGCCAGCAGCCGACAGGGGGGATATTCACCCCTCCACTTT. Translated, it gives CASSRQGGYSPLHF.